Listed below are T cell receptor beta chains from one sample, sequenced in a study of shared clonotypes between healthy human individuals. Clones were sequenced by immunoSEQ multiplex PCR, and TCRdb holds only the in-frame ones, with some missing. The sample lists roughly 2.6 million clones; just over 90% were seen once. Sequencing used naive CD4+ T cells sorted from blood. The receptors derive from a man aged 18 to 35 in good health. Each CDR3 is given with its conserved first and last residue. Fields, in order: D gene, clone size, V gene, J gene, CDR3 length, CDR3 DNA, CDR3 protein. D genes are given only for firm matches. Clone size is stated in some rows and not others, as once, few, many or a class when expanded.

d_call: -
clone_size: -
v_call: TRBV28
j_call: TRBJ2-2
cdr3_length: 13
cdr3_nt: TGTGCCAGCTTGGGGGACAACACCGGGGAGCTGTTTTTT
cdr3_aa: CASLGDNTGELFF

d_call: -
clone_size: -
v_call: TRBV29-1
j_call: TRBJ2-1
cdr3_length: 11
cdr3_nt: TGCAGCGTTGCGGGGTCCAATGAGCAGTTCTTC
cdr3_aa: CSVAGSNEQFF

d_call: -
clone_size: few
v_call: TRBV29-1
j_call: TRBJ1-4
cdr3_length: 13
cdr3_nt: TGCAGCGTTGCTCGGGACCCCGGTGAAAAACTGTTTTTT
cdr3_aa: CSVARDPGEKLFF

d_call: TRBD2
clone_size: once
v_call: TRBV10-1
j_call: TRBJ2-1
cdr3_length: 15
cdr3_nt: TGCGCCAGCAGTGGGAGCGGGGGGCCGTACAATGAGCAGTTCTTC
cdr3_aa: CASSGSGGPYNEQFF

d_call: TRBD1
clone_size: once
v_call: TRBV27
j_call: TRBJ2-7
cdr3_length: 15
cdr3_nt: TGTGCCAGCAAGACCGCAAGACAGGGGGCGAGGGAGCAGTACTTC
cdr3_aa: CASKTARQGAREQYF

d_call: TRBD1
clone_size: -
v_call: TRBV6-6
j_call: TRBJ2-5
cdr3_length: 13
cdr3_nt: TGTGCCAGCAGGGAGGACAGGGCACAGACCCAGTACTTC
cdr3_aa: CASREDRAQTQYF

d_call: TRBD1
clone_size: once
v_call: TRBV7-3
j_call: TRBJ2-2
cdr3_length: 16
cdr3_nt: TGTGCCAGCAGCTCGACAGGGCGCGGCGCCACCGGGGAGCTGTTTTTT
cdr3_aa: CASSSTGRGATGELFF

d_call: -
clone_size: -
v_call: TRBV7-2
j_call: TRBJ2-7
cdr3_length: 16
cdr3_nt: TGTGCCAGCAGCCCCGCTGGAGGGACAGTTAACTACGAGCAGTACTTC
cdr3_aa: CASSPAGGTVNYEQYF

d_call: -
clone_size: -
v_call: TRBV19
j_call: TRBJ1-3
cdr3_length: 17
cdr3_nt: TGTGCCAGTAAAAGGTGGGCCTTAGGGCCGGCGGGAAACACCATATATTTT
cdr3_aa: CASKRWALGPAGNTIYF

d_call: -
clone_size: -
v_call: TRBV4-1
j_call: TRBJ2-1
cdr3_length: 15
cdr3_nt: TGCGCCAGCAGCCAAGAAACAGGCATCCGTAATGAGCAGTTCTTC
cdr3_aa: CASSQETGIRNEQFF

d_call: -
clone_size: -
v_call: TRBV6-6
j_call: TRBJ2-2
cdr3_length: 16
cdr3_nt: TGTGCCAGCGCCCGACGGGCGACAGGAGGGGCCGGGGAGCTGTTTTTT
cdr3_aa: CASARRATGGAGELFF

d_call: -
clone_size: -
v_call: TRBV29-1
j_call: TRBJ2-7
cdr3_length: 12
cdr3_nt: TGCAGCGTTGTGGGACGTCGCTACGAGCAGTACTTC
cdr3_aa: CSVVGRRYEQYF

d_call: -
clone_size: -
v_call: TRBV6-1
j_call: TRBJ1-4
cdr3_length: 11
cdr3_nt: TGTGCCAGCGGTACAGGTGAAAAACTGTTTTTT
cdr3_aa: CASGTGEKLFF